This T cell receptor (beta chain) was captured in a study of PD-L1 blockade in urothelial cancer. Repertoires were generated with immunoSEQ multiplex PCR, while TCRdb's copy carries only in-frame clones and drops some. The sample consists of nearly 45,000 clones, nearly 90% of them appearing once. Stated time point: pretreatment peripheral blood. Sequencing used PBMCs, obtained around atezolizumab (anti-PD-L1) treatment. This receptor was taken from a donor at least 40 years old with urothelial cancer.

DNA for the CDR3: TGTGCCAGCTCACCGCGGGGCAGCGGGCCCCAGCATTTT. Translating it yields CASSPRGSGPQHF. The V gene is TRBV18, the J gene TRBJ1-5, with D perhaps matching TRBD1 (5 bases). CDR1 and CDR2 from the germline V gene are KGHSH and LQKENI. The CDR3 contains 13 residues. With 3 bases removed from V and 9 bases from J, the gap between germline ends came to 12 bases.